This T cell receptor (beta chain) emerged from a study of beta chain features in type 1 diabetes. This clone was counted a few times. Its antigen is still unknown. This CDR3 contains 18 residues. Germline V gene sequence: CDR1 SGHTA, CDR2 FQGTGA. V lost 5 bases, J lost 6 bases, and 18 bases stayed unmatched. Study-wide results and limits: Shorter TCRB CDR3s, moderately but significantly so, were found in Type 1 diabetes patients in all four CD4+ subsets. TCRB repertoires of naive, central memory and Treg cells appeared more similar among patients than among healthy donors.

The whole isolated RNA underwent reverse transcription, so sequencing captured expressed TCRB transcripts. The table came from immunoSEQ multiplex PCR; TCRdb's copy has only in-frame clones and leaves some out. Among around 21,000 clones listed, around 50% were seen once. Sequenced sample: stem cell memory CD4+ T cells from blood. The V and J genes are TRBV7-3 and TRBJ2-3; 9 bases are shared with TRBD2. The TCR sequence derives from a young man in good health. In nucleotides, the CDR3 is TGTGCCAGCAGCCCTCCGACAGCGGGGGGCAGAGATGCCGATACGCAGTATTTT. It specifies CASSPPTAGGRDADTQYF.